The 9 T cell receptor beta chains presented below share a single source sample, sequenced in a study of blood T cell repertoires in COVID-19. Measured with immunoSEQ multiplex PCR; TCRdb has only the in-frame clones, and not every one. The data contain approximately 210,000 clones, about 76% of them seen just once; the ten biggest clones take up around 9%. Material for sequencing was PBMCs or T cells enriched from blood (not recorded which). These receptors were obtained from a woman between 50 and 59 years old with acute COVID-19.

The chain uses TRBV6-1 and TRBJ2-7, with a weak D call TRBD2 (6 bases). The V and J ends lost 2 bases and 0 bases respectively, with 11 bases between them. In germline, CDR1 is MNHNS, CDR2 SASEGT. The CDR3 runs 15 residues. For the CDR3, the DNA is TGTGCCAGCAGTGAATGGCGGGGAGGCTCCTACGAGCAGTACTTC. Translating gives CASSEWRGGSYEQYF.

The CDR3 sequence: CATSSPGQAYTGELFF. The CDR3 nucleotides read TGTGCCACCAGCAGCCCGGGACAGGCTTACACCGGGGAGCTGTTTTTT. The V call is TRBV15, the J call TRBJ2-2; the match to TRBD1 covers 8 bases. The CDR3 is 16 residues long. Germline V lookup: CDR1 LNHNV, CDR2 YYDKDF (reference sequence). V shed 3 bases, J shed 3 bases, and the junction held 6 bases outside the gene matches.

V usage is TRBV3-1 (or the pseudogene TRBV3-2) and J usage is TRBJ2-7; 8 bases line up with TRBD1. Trimming at V came to 1 base and at J to 6 bases, leaving 5 bases not matched to a gene. The CDR3 covers 14 residues. CDR1 and CDR2 from the germline V gene are LGHDT and YNNKEL (reference sequence). The CDR3 spells CASSQGTGLAEQYF. In DNA form, the CDR3 reads TGTGCCAGCAGCCAAGGGACAGGGTTAGCCGAGCAGTACTTC.

The rearrangement uses TRBV27 and TRBJ1-1, with 8 bases matching TRBD1. The CDR3 has 13 residues. V lost 2 bases and J lost 4; bases outside the gene matches: 0. Germline CDR1 is MNHEY and CDR2 is SMNVEV (reference sequence). CDR3 in amino acids: CASSLQGATEAFF. In DNA form, the CDR3 reads TGTGCCAGCAGTTTACAGGGGGCCACTGAAGCTTTCTTT.

The chain uses TRBV5-5 and TRBJ2-7; 12 nucleotides line up with TRBD1. This CDR3 is built from 16 residues. J was trimmed by 5 bases and V by 2 bases; bases with no gene match: 8. Per the germline V gene, CDR1 is SGHKS and CDR2 is YYEKEE (reference sequence). CDR3 residues: CASSLGPGTGGDEQYF. For the CDR3, the DNA is TGTGCCAGCAGCTTAGGCCCCGGGACAGGGGGCGACGAGCAGTACTTC.

This chain joins TRBV14 and TRBJ1-2; tentative D call: TRBD1 (6 bases). The germline V gene encodes CDR1 SGHDN and CDR2 FVKESK. Trimming stripped 4 bases from V and 8 bases from J, with 20 bases between. This CDR3 has 15 residues. The CDR3 here is CASSRDTRLREGYTF. CDR3 DNA sequence: TGTGCCAGCAGCCGGGACACCAGGTTAAGGGAGGGCTACACCTTC.

The chain couples TRBV5-6 to TRBJ2-3; unclear D gene. V dropped 4 bases and J dropped 2 bases, with 8 bases sitting between them. Germline CDR1 SGHDT, CDR2 YYEEEE. CDR3 size: 13 residues. CDR3 DNA sequence: TGTGCCAGCAGCAGCACTTACACAGATACGCAGTATTTT. Encoded protein: CASSSTYTDTQYF.

The gene calls are TRBV29-1 and TRBJ1-2; 8 bases are shared with TRBD1. Germline CDR1 reads SQVTM; CDR2 reads ANQGSEA. The CDR3 has 14 amino acids. V dropped 3 bases and J dropped 7; count of bases not matched to a gene: 10. CDR3 protein: CSVEPRDRFSGYTF. In DNA, the CDR3 is TGCAGCGTTGAGCCACGGGACAGGTTTTCTGGCTACACCTTC.

The chain carries TRBV18 and TRBJ2-1; TRBD1 is a possible D gene (6 bases). This CDR3 comprises 17 residues. Germline V gene sequence: CDR1 KGHSH, CDR2 LQKENI. Trimming removed 4 bases at V and 0 bases at J, with 16 bases between. The CDR3 loop is CASSQLTGYGSYNEQFF. The CDR3 DNA is TGTGCCAGCTCACAGCTGACAGGTTACGGCTCCTACAATGAGCAGTTCTTC.